This T cell receptor beta chain came from a study of blood T cell repertoires in COVID-19. Looking at the study overall: Both acute and convalescent COVID-19 samples were obtained from the United States, Italy and Spain. The cDNA or gDNA used as material had been derived from T cells, B-cell-depleted T cells, or PBMCs.

Either two negative PCRs, clearance, or symptom resolution qualified Cohort 3 donors as recovered. CDR3 length: 14 amino acids. V lost 4 bases and J 3 bases, leaving 12 bases between the germline ends. Germline V gene data show CDR1 as SNHLY and CDR2 as FYNNEI. A single count supports this clone. Sequencing was performed with immunoSEQ multiplex PCR; in TCRdb, only in-frame clones are kept and a portion is missing. The sample has around 400,000 clones, 85% to 90% seen once; the top ten hold about 1.7%. The rearrangement links TRBV2 to TRBJ1-1; D is unclear. This TCR was recovered from a woman younger than 45 who had recovered from COVID-19. The sample consisted of PBMCs or T cells enriched from blood (not recorded which). In DNA form, the CDR3 reads TGTGCCAGCAGTGGACCCACGGGGTACACTGAAGCTTTCTTT. Its translation is CASSGPTGYTEAFF.